This TCR beta chain originates from a study of cytomegalovirus exposure and HLA in healthy donors. This PCR relied on a set of 60 Vbeta primers and 13 Jbeta primers. The table came from immunoSEQ multiplex PCR; TCRdb's copy has only in-frame clones and leaves some out. In the table there are roughly 120,000 clones, 80% of which are singletons. In the case of this clone: Its matching antigen is unknown.

Study-wide findings and caveats: Relative to equally common others, HLA-associated TCR beta chains showed greater clonal expansion in a later analysis.

This CDR3 is built from 15 residues. Germline V gene lookup returns CDR1 SGHNT and CDR2 YYREEE (reference sequence). The V gene end was trimmed by 0 bases and the J gene end by 9 bases; junction bases not matched to a gene: 7. The sequence was obtained from a man aged 25-45 years in good health and CMV-seronegative. The chain carries TRBV5-4 and TRBJ2-7; 12 nucleotides agree with TRBD2. Sequencing was performed on PBMCs. The CDR3 DNA reads TGTGCCAGCAGCTTGGGGGGGACTAGCGGGTGGATGCAGTACTTC. Translation: CASSLGGTSGWMQYF.